The 12 T cell receptor beta chains listed next were all sequenced from one sample in a study of shared clonotypes between healthy human individuals. Sequencing was performed with immunoSEQ multiplex PCR; in TCRdb, only in-frame clones are kept and a portion is missing. The table lists roughly 1,000,000 clones, 75% to 85% of them singletons, with 0.5% to 0.65% in the top ten. The specimen was memory CD4+ T cells from PBMCs. Subset specified: CD45RA-negative fraction. These receptor sequences come from a man aged 18 to 30 in good health. Some clones in this sample may be carry-over from other donors' samples.

The rearrangement uses TRBV2 and TRBJ1-5; a weak D match, TRBD1 (5 bases). CDR3 length: 15 residues. CDR1 is SNHLY and CDR2 is FYNNEI in the germline V gene. Trimming stripped 4 bases from V and 5 bases from J, with 15 bases between. CDR3 sequence reads: CASSANRFSYQPQHF. The CDR3 region has the DNA TGTGCCAGCAGTGCTAACAGGTTCTCCTATCAGCCCCAGCATTTT.

This chain links TRBV28 with TRBJ2-7; D remains ambiguous. Trimming took 7 bases from V and 10 from J, leaving 17 bases between them. Germline CDR1 MDHEN, CDR2 SYDVKM. The CDR3 sequence is 12 residues long. CDR3 sequence (DNA): TGTGCCAGCACCTCCAATGATGTTCAACAGTACTTC. Translating gives CASTSNDVQQYF.

V gene TRBV9 combines with J gene TRBJ2-1, with no clear D. V was trimmed by 3 bases and J by 0 bases, leaving 10 bases between them. CDR1 and CDR2 from the germline V gene are SGDLS and YYNGEE. This CDR3 comprises 15 residues. The DNA for the CDR3 is TGTGCCAGCAGCGCTGGCTCTAGCTCCTACAATGAGCAGTTCTTC. Protein: CASSAGSSSYNEQFF.

The chain combines TRBV28 with TRBJ1-1; D may be TRBD1 (6 bases). This CDR3 is built from 16 residues. Deletions cut 2 bases from V and 3 bases from J, with 16 bases between. Germline loops: CDR1 MDHEN, CDR2 SYDVKM. This CDR3 is CASSLPGGGRDTEAFF. CDR3 coding DNA: TGTGCCAGCAGTTTACCGGGAGGGGGTAGAGACACTGAAGCTTTCTTT.

The CDR3 region has the DNA TGTGCCAGCAGTGATCAGGGGGAAACGTACGAGCAGTACTTC. Its protein product is CASSDQGETYEQYF. The chain has TRBV2 and TRBJ2-7; 7 bases line up with TRBD1. Trimming cost V 3 bases and J 4 bases; bases outside gene matches: 6. The CDR3 runs to 14 residues. The germline gives CDR1 SNHLY, CDR2 FYNNEI.

The rearrangement links TRBV25-1 to TRBJ2-2; a weak D match, TRBD1 (6 bases). CDR1 is MGHDK and CDR2 is SYGVNS in the germline V gene. The V end was cut by 10 bases, the J end by 2 bases, with 11 bases between. The CDR3 extends over 13 amino acids. As DNA, the CDR3 is TGTGCCACCTCAGGGGCTAACACCGGGGAGCTGTTTTTT. Residues: CATSGANTGELFF.

The chain employs TRBV7-3 and TRBJ2-7, with 11 bases identical to TRBD1. CDR3 length: 15 residues. The trim removed 5 bases at V and 1 base at J, leaving 4 bases unmatched. Germline CDR1 is SGHTA and CDR2 is FQGTGA. The chain's CDR3 is CASSMGQGVSYEQYF. In nucleotides, the CDR3 is TGTGCCAGCAGCATGGGACAGGGGGTTTCCTACGAGCAGTACTTC.

The CDR3 is CASSRKLNTEAFF. CDR3 nucleotides: TGTGCCAGCAGCCGTAAGCTTAACACTGAAGCTTTCTTT. V gene TRBV11-3 combines with J gene TRBJ1-1, with no clear D. V lost 5 bases and J lost 2, with 9 bases in between. The germline V gene has CDR1 SGHNT and CDR2 YENEEA. This CDR3 is 13 amino acids long.

This chain links TRBV28 with TRBJ1-4; 7 bases map to TRBD1. In germline, CDR1 is MDHEN, CDR2 SYDVKM. Trimming removed 3 bases from V and 8 bases from J; junction bases left unmatched: 6. This CDR3 region has 14 residues. CDR3 nucleotide sequence: TGTGCCAGCAGTTTCGCCAGGGGGAGGGAAAAACTGTTTTTT. This codes for CASSFARGREKLFF.

V usage is TRBV4-2 and J usage is TRBJ2-7; no reliable D call. Germline V gene data show CDR1 as LGHNA and CDR2 as YNFKEQ. The CDR3 consists of 12 residues. The V gene lost 0 bases and the J gene lost 6 bases, with 6 bases spanning the gap. CDR3 nucleotide sequence: TGTGCCAGCAGCCAAGAAGGGCTCGAGCAGTACTTC. It encodes CASSQEGLEQYF.

The chain employs TRBV18 and TRBJ2-1; D assignment may be TRBD1 or TRBD2 (5 bases each). Germline V gene sequence: CDR1 KGHSH, CDR2 LQKENI. The length of the CDR3 is 15 residues. Trimming left V 3 bases short and J 6 bases short, with 15 bases between. This CDR3 is CASSPPGLVGNEQFF. The CDR3 coding sequence is TGTGCCAGCTCACCCCCGGGGCTAGTAGGCAATGAGCAGTTCTTC. The full variable domain, completed using reference TRBV18 and TRBJ2-1, is NAGVMQNPRHLVRRRGQEARLRCSPMKGHSHVYWYRQLPEEGLKFMVYLQKENIIDESGMPKERFSAEFPKEGPSILRIQQVVRGDSAAYFCASSPPGLVGNEQFFGPGTRLTVL.

J is TRBJ2-3 and V is TRBV11-2; the D gene is possibly TRBD1 (5 bases). The CDR3 covers 15 residues. Between the trimmed V and J ends, which lost 5 bases and 3 bases, there was a span of 15 bases. Germline V gene lookup returns CDR1 SGHAT and CDR2 FQNNGV. CDR3 protein: CASSQGRQSTDTQYF. The CDR3, as DNA: TGTGCCAGCAGCCAGGGCCGTCAATCGACAGATACGCAGTATTTT.